The 14 T cell receptor beta chains below all came from one sample that was sequenced in a study of human T cells and chemical hapten exposure. Whole blood that had not been fractionated was the source of extracted total RNA. One entry per CDR3 protein results from TCRdb running MiXCR on the 5' RACE reads. The sample consists of tens of thousands of distinct CDR3 sequences, 7% to 8% of them appearing once. Receptors originate from a male donor in good health.

In its sample, this clonotype was seen a few times. The gene calls are TRBV12-3 or TRBV12-4 and TRBJ1-5, with unresolved D. The CDR3 has 14 residues. Trimming took 6 bases from V and 5 from J, leaving 14 bases between them. The CDR3 region has the DNA TGTGCCAGCAGGTACTTGAGCTCGGATCAGCCCCAGCATTTT. This encodes CASRYLSSDQPQHF.

V is TRBV6-5 and J is TRBJ1-5; tentatively, D is TRBD1 (5 bases). The CDR3 contains 12 residues. Germline loops: CDR1 MNHEY, CDR2 SVGAGI. V lost 6 bases to trimming and J lost 7 bases, with 10 bases between them. CDR3 sequence reads: CASSTGLQPQHF. The CDR3 nucleotides read TGTGCCAGCAGCACAGGTTTACAGCCCCAGCATTTT.

The chain uses TRBV12-5 and TRBJ1-5; 12 bases fit TRBD1. The CDR3 is made up of 14 amino acids. Germline CDR1 and CDR2: LGHNT and FRNRAP. The CDR3 here is CASGTGGSNQPQHF. The CDR3 DNA reads TGTGCCTCCGGGACAGGGGGCTCCAATCAGCCCCAGCATTTT.

In this sample, this clonotype turned up many times. V usage is TRBV5-1 and J usage is TRBJ2-2; D is ambiguous. Germline assignment: CDR1 SGHRS and CDR2 YFSETQ. The CDR3 totals 16 residues. Trimming pared 0 bases from V and 1 base from J, leaving 10 bases between. The CDR3 region has the DNA TGCGCCAGCAGCTTGGATTACAGCGAGAACACCGGGGAGCTGTTTTTT. Amino acids: CASSLDYSENTGELFF.

The chain recombines TRBV12-3 or TRBV12-4 with TRBJ2-1; 7 bases fit TRBD2. This CDR3 contains 13 residues. J lost 4 bases, V lost 8 bases, and 5 bases had no gene match. CDR3 nucleotides: TGTGCCAGCGGGCTAGCGGAATACAATGAGCAGTTCTTC. It yields the protein CASGLAEYNEQFF.

This clonotype was observed at least ten times. V and J are TRBV12-3 or TRBV12-4 and TRBJ2-2; maybe TRBD1 (6 bases). V lost 5 bases and J 5 bases, leaving 9 bases between the germline ends. The CDR3 is 13 residues long. As DNA, the CDR3 is TGTGCCAGCAGTGGACAGACAACCGGGGAGCTGTTTTTT. It specifies CASSGQTTGELFF.

This clonotype was seen more than once but under ten times. The CDR3 protein is CAISEKSVLAGCDTQYF. CDR3 coding DNA: TGTGCCATCAGTGAGAAGAGCGTTCTAGCGGGGTGTGATACGCAGTATTTT. This chain joins TRBV10-3 and TRBJ2-3; 9 nucleotides line up with TRBD2. The CDR3 consists of 17 residues. Trimming removed 2 bases from V and 6 bases from J; junction bases left unmatched: 12. Germline CDR1 and CDR2: ENHRY and SYGVKD.

Only a few counts were recorded for this clonotype. The CDR3 DNA is TGTGCCAGCAGAGCTTACTCGGACTATGGCTACACCTTC. It codes for CASRAYSDYGYTF. This sequence joins TRBV7-2 and TRBJ1-2; D remains ambiguous. Germline V gene data show CDR1 as SGHTA and CDR2 as FQGNSA. The CDR3 sequence is 13 residues long. Trimming removed 6 bases from V and 3 bases from J, with 11 bases in between.

This clonotype was seen a handful of times. The chain links TRBV6-2 or TRBV6-3 to TRBJ1-2; D gene uncertain. The germline CDR1 and CDR2 sequences are MNHEY and SVGEGT. The CDR3 length is 11 residues. Trimming stripped 5 bases from V and 4 bases from J, with 5 bases between. CDR3 coding DNA: TGTGCCAGCAGTGTGTCCTATGGCTACACCTTC. The encoded protein is CASSVSYGYTF.

This clonotype was observed many times. The chain recombines TRBV5-1 with TRBJ1-2, with 7 bases lining up with TRBD1. CDR1 is SGHRS, CDR2 YFSETQ, per germline. With 0 bases clipped from V and 4 bases from J, the junction kept 6 bases outside the gene matches. The CDR3 is made up of 15 amino acids. CDR3 in amino acids: CASSLDRGASYGYTF. The CDR3 DNA reads as TGCGCCAGCAGCTTGGACAGGGGAGCGAGCTATGGCTACACCTTC.

This clonotype was counted at least ten times. The chain combines TRBV20-1 with TRBJ1-1; D is uncertain. Looked up from germline, CDR1 is DFQATT and CDR2 is SNEGSKA (reference sequence). The ends were cut back, 0 bases at V and 0 bases at J, with 14 bases in the middle. The CDR3 extends over 16 amino acids. The CDR3 protein is CSARDYTVGVNTEAFF. The DNA for the CDR3 is TGCAGTGCTAGAGATTATACGGTAGGAGTGAACACTGAAGCTTTCTTT.

Only a few counts were recorded for this clonotype. V gene TRBV6-5 combines with J gene TRBJ2-1, with a weak D call TRBD2 (6 bases). Germline CDR1 is MNHEY and CDR2 is SVGAGI. Trimming shortened V by 0 bases and J by 9 bases, and 15 bases separated the two germline ends. CDR3 size: 15 residues. The CDR3 coding sequence is TGTGCCAGCAGTTACTCAAGGTCCCGGGGGAGTGAGCAGTTCTTC. Its translation is CASSYSRSRGSEQFF.

This clonotype came up many times. This chain links TRBV20-1 with TRBJ2-3; either TRBD1 or TRBD2 may supply D (6 bases each). The CDR3 loop spans 13 amino acids. V lost 5 bases, J lost 0 bases, and 9 bases lay in between. Germline V gives CDR1 DFQATT, CDR2 SNEGSKA (reference sequence). CDR3 protein: CSAGGPSTDTQYF. CDR3 sequence (DNA): TGCAGTGCTGGGGGGCCCAGCACAGATACGCAGTATTTT.

This clonotype has at least ten counts. The rearrangement links TRBV6-2 or TRBV6-3 to TRBJ1-1, with D possibly TRBD1 on 5 matching bases. The germline CDR1 and CDR2 sequences are MNHEY and SVGEGT. Trimming removed 5 bases at V and 5 bases at J, with 18 bases between. The CDR3 extends over 15 amino acids. The CDR3, as DNA: TGTGCCAGCAGTCAGGGCCGGGGGAGAGGAACTGAAGCTTTCTTT. Protein: CASSQGRGRGTEAFF.